What follows are 13 T cell receptor beta chains derived from one specimen sequenced in a study of shared clonotypes between healthy human individuals. The assay was immunoSEQ multiplex PCR, and TCRdb's table has in-frame clones only and misses some. The sample lists 1.4 million or so clones, approximately 98.5% occurring once. Input material: naive CD4+ T cells sorted from blood. Indicated subset: CD45RA+ positively selected. The receptors stem from a man aged 30 to 45 in good health.

Here the CDR3 DNA reads TGTGCCATCAGTCCGACAGGGGACATCCTCCGGGAGCTGTTTTTT. Protein product: CAISPTGDILRELFF. This rearrangement joins TRBV10-3 to TRBJ2-2; 8 nucleotides line up with TRBD1. Germline V gene sequence: CDR1 ENHRY, CDR2 SYGVKD. The CDR3 loop spans 15 amino acids. Trimming cost V 5 bases and J 9 bases; bases outside gene matches: 11.

This chain links TRBV7-9 with TRBJ2-7; 13 bases fit TRBD2. The CDR3 runs 17 residues. Germline loops: CDR1 SEHNR, CDR2 FQNEAQ (reference sequence). After removal of 5 bases from V and 3 bases from J, the junction contained 10 bases not matched to a gene. The CDR3 loop is CASSPTSGRANNYEQYF. CDR3 coding DNA: TGTGCCAGCAGCCCAACTAGCGGGAGGGCCAATAACTACGAGCAGTACTTC.

The chain recombines TRBV29-1 with TRBJ2-1, with TRBD2 matching 11 bases. The V gene end was trimmed by 5 bases and the J gene end by 9 bases; junction bases not matched to a gene: 9. CDR1 and CDR2 (germline): SQVTM, ANQGSEA. CDR3 size: 14 residues. CDR3 protein: CSVSRLAGLGEQFF. The CDR3 DNA follows: TGCAGCGTTTCTAGACTAGCGGGACTTGGTGAGCAGTTCTTC.

The chain joins TRBV7-9 to TRBJ2-1; 8 bases are shared with TRBD2. Germline trimming cut 5 bases from V and 2 bases from J; bases unmatched to any gene: 11. From germline, CDR1 is SEHNR and CDR2 FQNEAQ (reference sequence). The CDR3 has 17 amino acids. CDR3 nucleotide sequence: TGTGCCAGCAGCCCCCCGCGGCGTAGCGGGACCTACAATGAGCAGTTCTTC. The encoded protein is CASSPPRRSGTYNEQFF.

The chain couples TRBV7-9 to TRBJ2-3, with D perhaps TRBD2 (6 bases). Trimming stripped 5 bases from V and 0 bases from J, with 9 bases between. Germline lookup yields CDR1 SEHNR and CDR2 FQNEAQ (reference sequence). The CDR3 is 14 residues long. CDR3 DNA sequence: TGTGCCAGCAGCCAGGGACTGAGCACAGATACGCAGTATTTT. Translating it yields CASSQGLSTDTQYF.

The rearrangement links TRBV5-1 to TRBJ2-7, with TRBD2 identical over 12 bases. V shed 3 bases, J shed 5 bases, and the junction held 15 bases outside the gene matches. The CDR3 extends over 18 amino acids. CDR1 is SGHRS, CDR2 YFSETQ, per germline. CDR3 region: CASSYQGRLAGDNNEQYF. CDR3 bases: TGCGCCAGCAGCTATCAGGGGAGACTAGCGGGGGACAACAACGAGCAGTACTTC.

This sequence joins TRBV10-1 and TRBJ2-1; D possibly corresponds to TRBD2 (6 bases). The CDR3 covers 14 residues. Between the trimmed V and J ends, which lost 5 bases and 0 bases, there was a span of 8 bases. CDR1 and CDR2 (germline): WNHNN, SYGVQD (reference sequence). The CDR3 nucleotides are TGCGCCAGCAGTCTGGGGGGCTCCTACAATGAGCAGTTCTTC. It is translated as CASSLGGSYNEQFF.

A remark on this clone: The same CDR3 arises from other DNA sequences in this sample as well. The V and J genes are TRBV10-3 and TRBJ2-3; D is perhaps TRBD2 (5 bases). The CDR3 length is 13 residues. The V gene's germline CDR1 is ENHRY and CDR2 SYGVKD. V was shortened by 6 bases and J by 0 bases, with 7 bases between the two germline ends. In nucleotides, the CDR3 is TGTGCCATCAGGGGCGGGAGCACAGATACGCAGTATTTT. It codes for CAIRGGSTDTQYF.

The chain recombines TRBV18 with TRBJ2-3; D is uncertain. This CDR3 is built from 17 residues. Germline-derived CDR1 and CDR2 are KGHSH and LQKENI. V lost 3 bases and J lost 2, with 18 bases in between. CDR3: CASSPNDFTLVTDTQYF. In nucleotides, the CDR3 is TGTGCCAGCTCACCGAATGACTTCACTCTTGTCACAGATACGCAGTATTTT.

The chain uses TRBV5-4 and TRBJ2-7; D uncertain. Germline V lookup: CDR1 SGHNT, CDR2 YYREEE (reference sequence). Trimming took 0 bases from V and 2 from J, leaving 9 bases between them. The CDR3 runs to 14 residues. The chain's CDR3 is CASSLELRAYEQYF. CDR3 nucleotides: TGTGCCAGCAGCTTGGAGCTAAGGGCCTACGAGCAGTACTTC.

V and J are TRBV6-5 and TRBJ2-7; 7 nucleotides line up with TRBD2. V was clipped by 8 bases and J by 2 bases; unmatched bases: 3. Germline CDR1 and CDR2: MNHEY and SVGAGI. The CDR3 contains 12 residues. The CDR3 coding sequence is TGTGCCAGCCGGGCGGGAGCCTACGAGCAGTACTTC. Its protein is CASRAGAYEQYF.

The CDR3 loop reads CASSRGNQGYGYTF. The CDR3 DNA follows: TGTGCCAGCAGCCGCGGTAACCAGGGCTATGGCTACACCTTC. The chain links TRBV7-8 to TRBJ1-2; possible D gene TRBD1, 5 bases. This CDR3 comprises 14 residues. Germline loops: CDR1 SGHVS, CDR2 FQNEAQ. The ends were cut back, 5 bases at V and 4 bases at J, with 14 bases in the middle.

The chain has TRBV19 and TRBJ2-1; weak D call: TRBD2 (5 bases). Germline V gene lookup returns CDR1 LNHDA and CDR2 SQIVND (reference sequence). The CDR3 length is 13 residues. Between the trimmed V and J ends, which lost 4 bases and 3 bases, there was a span of 7 bases. CDR3 amino acids: CASSRGFYNEQFF. For the CDR3, the DNA is TGTGCCAGTAGTAGAGGGTTCTACAATGAGCAGTTCTTC. Filled out from reference TRBV19 and TRBJ2-1, the complete variable domain reads DGGITQSPKYLFRKEGQNVTLSCEQNLNHDAMYWYRQDPGQGLRLIYYSQIVNDFQKGDIAEGYSVSREKKESFPLTVTSAQKNPTAFYLCASSRGFYNEQFFGPGTRLTVL.